This is a list of T cell receptor beta chains from one sample in a study of blood T cell repertoires in COVID-19. Profiled with immunoSEQ multiplex PCR; TCRdb holds only in-frame clones, not every one. The sample lists roughly 340,000 clones, roughly nine tenths occurring once. The sample taken for sequencing was peripheral blood. All receptors derive from a woman aged 25-40 years with COVID-19, enrolled during active disease. CDR3s leave out the opening cysteine and the closing phenylalanine or tryptophan. Expanded clones get a size class; other rows say once, few or many, or leave the size out.

TRBV29-1,NA,SAGTSGFGEQF
TRBV6-2/TRBV6-3,NA,ASSRRGTGEVNTEAF
TRBV5-1,NA,ASSLAAGPPVRNTEAF
TRBV19,NA,ASSSGTSGSTDTQY
TRBV28,NA,ASRINPTGVEQY
TRBV7-2,NA,ASSSITTGTAYEGYT
TRBV14,NA,ASSQVQQETQY
TRBV5-1,NA,ASSRTERVPGTQY
TRBV19,NA,ASSIGGDSPLH
TRBV19,NA,ATGHRGLGETQY
TRBV5-4,NA,ASSFISEVYEQF
TRBV5-6,NA,ASSSTIQETQY
TRBV7-2,NA,ASSLVRPSGTQD
TRBV27,NA,ASTQGGLNSPLH
TRBV7-9,once,ASSMEGGPYNEQF
TRBV11-3,NA,ASSRLGQGATEQF
TRBV27,NA,ASSSRRQENYGYT
TRBV2,NA,ASSDPDQPQH
TRBV28,NA,ASSSGNTEAF
TRBV5-4,few,ASSLAGTGGVEQY
TRBV6-6,NA,ASLAGETGELF
TRBV4-1,NA,ASSQGAPTTNEKLF
TRBV7-2,few,ASSLVAQINPLEQY
TRBV4-3,NA,ASSQKTGGPYGYT
TRBV15,NA,ATSRDQGLEYNEQF
TRBV5-1,NA,ASSYGQGDPGYT
TRBV5-4,few,ASSHDRGPYEQY
TRBV19,NA,ASSIGQGAYNSPLH
TRBV14,few,ASSQDKGLPNTGELF
TRBV10-3,NA,AITPGTSRINEQF
TRBV19,NA,ASSLGAGGSSYNEQF
TRBV7-6,NA,ASSLGESGLGYEQY
TRBV27,once,ASSPQGQGLLKAF
TRBV19,NA,ASSQIQGNEQF
TRBV2,NA,AARQGAGYGYT
TRBV7-6,NA,ASSLSWAGGASSYNEQF
TRBV28,NA,ASSLFQYYEEKLF
TRBV4-3,once,ASSRVTGVADEQY
TRBV24-1,NA,ATSDLGLFDTQY
TRBV4-3,NA,ASSPGGRGTDTQY
TRBV29-1,NA,STLEIRDRGLRETQY
TRBV5-8,NA,ASSTGQGSPQETQY
TRBV10-1,NA,ASSESGLASYNEQF
TRBV5-1,NA,ASSPIARGTSLRLYEQY
TRBV20-1,NA,SAIPYYT
TRBV15,once,ATSRVAGAFYNEQF